This T cell receptor beta chain was obtained from a study of shared clonotypes between healthy human individuals. Overall study: With ages of 18 to 49, the donors were a couple of women and a few men. Study findings and constraints: Apart from blood, nothing was sampled; tissue repertoires likely differ. Deeper or shallower sequencing was expected to change how clonotypes are shared among donors.

The table came from immunoSEQ multiplex PCR; TCRdb's copy has only in-frame clones and leaves some out. This table holds more than 1.2 million clones, roughly 98.5% found once. A word on this clone: Its matching antigen is unknown.

The J segment lost 8 bases and the V segment lost 2 bases, leaving 8 bases of the junction unmatched. Germline loops: CDR1 SGHDN, CDR2 FVKESK. The CDR3 has 15 residues. Recent acute infections and vaccinations were absent in the healthy HIV-negative adult donors. The sequenced material came from naive CD4+ T cells sorted from blood. Specified subset: CD45RA+ positively selected. This chain links TRBV14 with TRBJ1-4; 7 bases line up with TRBD1. This clonotype was obtained from a man younger than 45 in good health. DNA of the CDR3: TGTGCCAGCAGCCAACAGACAGGGTATAACGAAAAACTGTTTTTT. Protein sequence: CASSQQTGYNEKLFF.